Below, 14 T cell receptor beta chains from the same sample are listed, as sequenced in a study of blood T cell repertoires in COVID-19 (dated by TCRdb to 2018 to 2020). Library preparation employed the immunoSEQ multiplex PCR assay. TCRdb carries this immuneACCESS record with in-frame sequences only. Its versions omit some clonotypes, under half of them owing to an unresolved V gene in the studies checked, with the rest unexplained. This sample is represented by almost 200,000 clones; around four fifths of them were singletons. The ten largest clones represent 0.95% of the sample. The specimen was peripheral blood. The receptors were gathered from a man aged 55 to 69 with COVID-19, enrolled during active disease.

This sequence joins TRBV19 and TRBJ1-3; D call uncertain. This CDR3 has 16 amino acids. Germline V gene data show CDR1 as LNHDA and CDR2 as SQIVND (reference sequence). Deletions cut 4 bases from V and 1 base from J, with 14 bases between. The DNA for the CDR3 is TGTGCCAGTAGTAGCCAGGAGGCCCTATCTGGAAACACCATATATTTT. As protein: CASSSQEALSGNTIYF.

The chain joins TRBV5-1 to TRBJ1-2; 9 bases align to TRBD1. The V segment lost 3 bases and the J segment 8 bases; nucleotides outside the gene matches: 2. The germline gives CDR1 SGHRS, CDR2 YFSETQ. The CDR3 runs to 12 residues. The CDR3 DNA is TGCGCCAGCAGCTGGACAGGGGAAGGCTACACCTTC. It encodes CASSWTGEGYTF. The variable domain in full, with the rest retrieved from reference TRBV5-1 and TRBJ1-2, is KAGVTQTPRYLIKTRGQQVTLSCSPISGHRSVSWYQQTPGQGLQFLFEYFSETQRNKGNFPGRFSGRQFSNSRSEMNVSTLELGDSALYLCASSWTGEGYTFGSGTRLTVV.

This clone has more than one count but fewer than ten. The genes are TRBV2 and TRBJ1-1, with TRBD1 as a possible D gene (5 bases). Trimming removed 6 bases from V and 0 bases from J, with 14 bases in between. This CDR3 is 15 amino acids long. CDR1 and CDR2 from the germline V gene are SNHLY and FYNNEI. CDR3 sequence reads: CASSRDSIMNTEAFF. Written as DNA, the CDR3 is TGTGCCAGCAGCCGGGACTCAATCATGAACACTGAAGCTTTCTTT.

This sequence joins TRBV18 and TRBJ2-1, with 11 positions matching TRBD2. There are 16 residues in the CDR3. Per germline, CDR1 KGHSH and CDR2 LQKENI. J lost 6 bases, V lost 3 bases, and 7 bases had no gene match. The CDR3 DNA is TGTGCCAGCTCACCGATCACTAGCGGGAGTTTCAATGAGCAGTTCTTC. Its protein is CASSPITSGSFNEQFF.

This clone has only one observation. V gene TRBV18 combines with J gene TRBJ1-4; perhaps TRBD1 as D (6 bases). V was shortened by 0 bases and J by 8 bases, with 13 bases between the two germline ends. The germline gives CDR1 KGHSH, CDR2 LQKENI. This CDR3 has 15 residues. CDR3 bases: TGTGCCAGCTCACCACCGGGACAACCAAGAGAAAAACTGTTTTTT. Translating it yields CASSPPGQPREKLFF.

The rearrangement uses TRBV9 and TRBJ2-1; D might be TRBD1 (5 bases). The germline V and J ends were trimmed by 4 bases and 15 bases, with 17 bases remaining between them. Germline CDR1 SGDLS, CDR2 YYNGEE. CDR3 length: 12 amino acids. CDR3 bases: TGTGCCAGCAGCCTTCCCGACAGCCGCCGGTTCTTC. It codes for CASSLPDSRRFF. The whole variable domain, remainder taken from reference TRBV9 and TRBJ2-1, is DSGVTQTPKHLITATGQRVTLRCSPRSGDLSVYWYQQSLDQGLQFLIQYYNGEERAKGNILERFSAQQFPDLHSELNLSSLELGDSALYFCASSLPDSRRFFGPGTRLTVL.

V gene TRBV30 combines with J gene TRBJ1-6, with D perhaps TRBD1 (5 bases). Looked up from germline, CDR1 is GTSNPN and CDR2 is SVGIG (reference sequence). This CDR3 has 15 amino acids. V was shortened by 2 bases and J by 0 bases, with 8 bases between the two germline ends. CDR3 coding DNA: TGTGCCTGGAGTCGGGGGAGCTCCTATAATTCACCCCTCCACTTT. Residues: CAWSRGSSYNSPLHF.

The V call is TRBV7-9, the J call TRBJ1-1; 10 bases line up with TRBD1. The CDR3 length is 14 residues. Trimming took 5 bases from V and 6 from J; bases not matched to a gene: 6. Germline CDR1 is SEHNR and CDR2 is FQNEAQ (reference sequence). As DNA, the CDR3 is TGTGCCAGCAGCCCAGGGACAGGGGTCTCTGAAGCTTTCTTT. As protein: CASSPGTGVSEAFF.

The chain carries TRBV6-2 or TRBV6-3 and TRBJ2-3, with a tentative D call TRBD1 (6 bases). Germline CDR1 reads MNHEY; CDR2 reads SVGEGT. V was shortened by 5 bases and J by 6 bases, with 21 bases between the two germline ends. The CDR3 is 16 amino acids. The CDR3 nucleotides read TGTGCCAGCAGTAGCCCTCGGGTGGGGGCGGGTGATACGCAGTATTTT. Protein product: CASSSPRVGAGDTQYF.

This clone is a singleton in its sample. The chain uses TRBV5-5 and TRBJ1-2; D remains ambiguous. Germline values: CDR1 SGHKS, CDR2 YYEKEE (reference sequence). The germline V and J ends were trimmed by 0 bases and 8 bases, with 14 bases remaining between them. This CDR3 is built from 14 residues. The CDR3 DNA is TGTGCCAGCAGCTTGGGCAGCGCGGCGTCCGGCTACACCTTC. It specifies CASSLGSAASGYTF.

In its sample, this clone was seen a few times. The chain carries TRBV7-6 and TRBJ2-1; 11 positions agree with TRBD2. Germline CDR1 and CDR2: SGHVS and FNYEAQ. V dropped 0 bases and J dropped 7; count of bases not matched to a gene: 5. There are 16 residues in the CDR3. The CDR3 sequence is CASSLAGTSGRNEQFF. The CDR3 DNA sequence: TGTGCCAGCAGCTTAGCAGGGACTAGCGGTCGAAATGAGCAGTTCTTC.

The rearrangement links TRBV5-4 to TRBJ1-1; a possible D gene is TRBD1 (5 bases). The CDR3 is 12 residues long. Trimming took 5 bases from V and 3 from J, leaving 8 bases between them. Germline lookup yields CDR1 SGHNT and CDR2 YYREEE (reference sequence). The CDR3 sequence is CASSSGDTEAFF. In DNA, the CDR3 is TGTGCCAGCAGTTCGGGGGACACTGAAGCTTTCTTT.

This clone showed up just once. The V call is TRBV7-9, the J call TRBJ1-1; 10 bases align to TRBD1. With V trimmed by 5 bases and J by 3 bases, 6 bases remained unmatched. Germline V gives CDR1 SEHNR, CDR2 FQNEAQ (reference sequence). The CDR3 contains 15 residues. CDR3 sequence reads: CASSLRQGADTEAFF. The CDR3 nucleotides are TGTGCCAGCAGCCTGCGACAGGGGGCCGACACTGAAGCTTTCTTT.

A single count supports this clone. The chain has TRBV6-5 and TRBJ2-1, with D tentatively TRBD1 (5 bases). Germline loops: CDR1 MNHEY, CDR2 SVGAGI. CDR3 length: 14 amino acids. V was clipped by 4 bases and J by 9 bases, with 16 bases between them. CDR3 bases: TGTGCCAGCAGTTCAGGGTTTGGAAGCAGTGAGCAGTTCTTC. Translation: CASSSGFGSSEQFF.